This T cell receptor beta chain appears in the sequencing data of a study of T cell responses to AZD1222 COVID-19 vaccine (dated by TCRdb to the early 2020s). Concerning the study at large: TCR sequencing was performed for 230 to 250 trial participants, of whom about 200 were given two doses of AZD1222 and some 25 were given two doses of MenACWY control vaccine. Trial participants were enrolled by age into 18-55, 56-69 and 70-plus year subgroups, with roughly 150, 30 and 60 TCR-sequenced participants respectively.

Of note for this clone: The clone's antigen remains unknown. Within one base of it there is no much larger clone, and no base qualities were kept.

The CDR3 regions of human TCRbeta chains were analyzed by immunosequencing. The original methods were these. Repertoire TCRs were matched against a reference library of SARS-CoV-2-specific TCRs generated with the MIRA antigen-specificity platform. Breadth meant the fraction of unique TCRs that were SARS-CoV-2-associated, whereas depth meant the fraction of total T cells that were SARS-CoV-2-associated. Using the MIRA data, each spike-specific TCR was assigned both to the spike region to which the TCR was reactive and to a CD4 or CD8 class. Log10-transformed breadth and depth values were compared by one-way ANOVA with Sidak's multiple comparisons tests. Here the immuneACCESS table is served through TCRdb, limited to in-frame sequences with V and J called. Missing clones are a known gap in these copies; in checked studies unresolved V genes cover under half, and the rest lacks a known reason. The V and J calls and clone size were taken over from that table, and D and trimming were inferred from the DNA. The sample table holds some 150,000 clones, of which 80% to 90% were seen once. Clones ranked in the top ten supply 5.5% of the sample.

Including the terminal cysteine and phenylalanine, the CDR3 comprises 15 residues. Just CDR3 DNA is preserved here, 45 bases in frame from base 1. CDR1 and CDR2, looked up from the germline V gene, are SGHTA and FQGNSA. Trimming removed 1 base from V and 1 base from J, leaving 8 bases between the germline ends. Beyond this particular receptor, the publication reports: Nearly half of unique spike-specific TCRs reportedly recognized epitopes outside regions mutated in the B.1.351 and B.1.1.7 variants. CD4 TCRs associated with the vaccine covered the entire spike protein, and the dominant responses were in regions 160-218 and 743-854. No day 14 peak-response samples were available, so repertoires were characterized only after the peak T cell response. Only five or six AZD1222 recipients were SARS-CoV-2 seropositive at baseline, limiting conclusions about previously exposed vaccinees. Participants were mostly white British and included more females than males, and it was suggested by the authors that clonal diversity may have been underestimated. A significant rise in spike-specific TCR breadth and depth was observed after two AZD1222 doses relative to day 0 and relative to MenACWY recipients. In the small 56-69-year group, the increase in depth fell short of significance, most likely because of low power.

The time point label corresponds to: baseline before first vaccination. The treatment or condition label on this specimen signifies: meningococcal conjugate vaccine given as trial control. Vaccinee samples came from UK trials COV001 and COV002, including a single-blind randomized controlled phase 2/3 trial of AZD1222 (ChAdOx1 nCoV-19) in healthy adults. For TCRbeta chain sequencing, PBMC samples were collected from trial participants at day 0 and at day 28 after the second dose. This clonotype originated in an adult in good health. This chain is built from TRBV7-2 and TRBJ2-1; TRBD1 might be the D gene, on 5 matching bases. The sample consisted of peripheral blood, taken on day 0 of MenACWY control vaccination. The CDR3 reads as follows: CASSLGAGSYNEQFF. The DNA reads as follows: TGTGCCAGCAGCTTAGGAGCAGGGTCCTACAATGAGCAGTTCTTC.